This T cell receptor beta chain was found in a study of shared clonotypes between healthy human individuals. Caucasian adults living in Nashville, Tennessee, provided all samples. The repertoire was sequenced with immunoSEQ multiplex PCR; TCRdb's copy has only in-frame clones and lacks some. The data contain more than 2 million clones, 95% of them singletons. The study's findings and limits: Naive CD4 clonotypes overlapped across several donors at roughly 5.1%.

Remarks on this clone: Its target is unknown.

This sequence originates from a man aged 18-30 years in good health. Input material: naive CD4+ T cells sorted from blood. The sample's subset: CD45RA+ positively selected.

The DNA of the CDR3 is TGTGCCAGCAGCTTAGGACAGATCTACGAGCAGTACTTC. This sequence encodes CASSLGQIYEQYF. The V call is TRBV11-2, the J call TRBJ2-7; perhaps TRBD1 as D (5 bases). CDR3 length: 13 residues. Germline V CDR1 and CDR2: SGHAT, FQNNGV. The V end lost 1 base, the J end lost 3 bases, and 7 bases lay between the germline ends.